These T cell receptor beta chains were read from a single sample in a study of T-cell memory formation after mild COVID-19. TCRdb reprocessed the 5' RACE reads with MiXCR, giving one entry per CDR3 protein. This sample has some 190,000 distinct CDR3 sequences, with about 16% found just once. Source material: PBMCs or a T cell subset sorted from them (not recorded which). These TCRs come from an adult woman who had mild COVID-19 (a few samples of this study predate the infection). Cell type and time point are not known. Both conserved end residues are part of each CDR3. D genes are given only for firm matches. Clone size is not always given. Where it is, it says once, few, many or a class for expanded clones.

d_gene | abundance | j_gene | v_gene | CDR3nt | CDR3aa
TRBD2 | few | TRBJ2-3 | TRBV5-1 | TGCGCCAGCATGAGTACTAGCGGGAGACCCGATACGCAGTATTTT | CASMSTSGRPDTQYF
NA | NA | TRBJ2-7 | TRBV20-1 | TGCAGTGCTAGTGGGGTTTACGAGCAGTACTTC | CSASGVYEQYF
NA | NA | TRBJ2-5 | TRBV20-1 | TGCAGTGCTAGAGATGTCGGGGTCGGGGAGACCCAGTACTTC | CSARDVGVGETQYF
NA | few | TRBJ1-1 | TRBV30 | TGTGCCTGGACAGGGGTGGTGAACACTGAAGCTTTCTTT | CAWTGVVNTEAFF
TRBD1 | NA | TRBJ1-1 | TRBV12-3/TRBV12-4 | TGTGCCAGCAGTTTAGGAGGACAGGGAACTGAAGCTTTCTTT | CASSLGGQGTEAFF
TRBD1 | NA | TRBJ1-5 | TRBV20-1 | TGCAGTGCCCCCCGGGGACAGGGGATGATCGGTAGCAATCAGCCCCAGCATTTT | CSAPRGQGMIGSNQPQHF
NA | NA | TRBJ1-2 | TRBV29-1 | TGCAGCGCAGGAGTCTGGGGCTACACCTTC | CSAGVWGYTF
NA | few | TRBJ1-5 | TRBV7-9 | TGTGCCAGCAGCTTAGGGACGGGAGTTAATCAGCCCCAGCATTTT | CASSLGTGVNQPQHF
NA | NA | TRBJ1-5 | TRBV15 | TGTGCCACCAGCAAACGGACAGTTAGCAATCAGCCCCAGCATTTT | CATSKRTVSNQPQHF
NA | NA | TRBJ2-7 | TRBV29-1 | TGCAGCGTTAAGGACCAGGAGCAGTACTTC | CSVKDQEQYF
TRBD1 | few | TRBJ2-7 | TRBV20-1 | TGCAGTGCTAGCTCGGGACAGGGGGCCTACGAGCAGTACTTC | CSASSGQGAYEQYF
NA | many | TRBJ2-3 | TRBV7-2 | TGTGCCAGCAGCTTCTATGGAGATACGCAGTATTTT | CASSFYGDTQYF
NA | few | TRBJ1-3 | TRBV6-5 | TGTGCCAGCAGTTACGGGAGCTCTGGAAACACCATATATTTT | CASSYGSSGNTIYF
TRBD2 | NA | TRBJ2-1 | TRBV12-3/TRBV12-4 | TGTGCCAGCAGTTTAGCGGGCGGGGGTGAGCAGTTCTTC | CASSLAGGGEQFF
NA | NA | TRBJ2-5 | TRBV9 | TGTGCCAGCAGCGTAGGTGTAGGAACTCAAGAGACCCAGTACTTC | CASSVGVGTQETQYF
NA | many | TRBJ2-3 | TRBV5-1 | TGCGCCAGCAGCGAGACTAGCACAGATACGCAGTATTTT | CASSETSTDTQYF
TRBD2 | few | TRBJ2-1 | TRBV5-1 | TGCGCCAGCAGCTTGGGGGCTAGCGGGAGTCCATACAATGAGCAGTTCTTC | CASSLGASGSPYNEQFF